Shown below are 2 T cell receptor beta chains from a single sample sequenced in a study of blood T cell repertoires in COVID-19. Generated by immunoSEQ multiplex PCR, the TCRdb table keeps only in-frame clones and is missing some. The sample carries almost 55,000 clones, over 80% recorded once. Sequenced: peripheral blood. The receptors were sampled from a human donor in a cohort sampled during active COVID-19.

Comments on this clone: The junction does not match germline at one end; this may be a read error. The rearrangement joins TRBV20-1 to TRBJ1-2, with no clear D. Germline CDR1 DFQATT, CDR2 SNEGSKA (reference sequence). This CDR3 is 11 amino acids long. This chain's CDR3 is CSARDPGGYTF. The CDR3 region has the DNA TGCAGTGCCAGAGACCCAGGCGGCTACACCTTC.

The chain uses TRBV27 and TRBJ2-7; D may be TRBD1 (5 bases). Germline CDR1 and CDR2: MNHEY and SMNVEV (reference sequence). The V gene lost 3 bases and the J gene lost 6 bases, with 9 bases spanning the gap. This CDR3 has 12 amino acids. The CDR3 bases are TGTGCCAGCAGTTTTCAGGGCTCCGAGCAGTACTTC. Residues: CASSFQGSEQYF.